These 26 T cell receptor beta chains originate from one sample sequenced in a study of T-cell reconstitution after alpha-beta-depleted transplantation in children. It was with unique molecular identifiers that the TCRbeta library was prepared. A single record per CDR3 protein comes from TCRdb applying MiXCR to the PCR reads. The repertoire includes hundreds of thousands of distinct CDR3 sequences, roughly 13% of them detected once, and about 2.2% sits in the top ten. Sample: PBMCs, mostly from graft donor cells, taken 360 days after TCRalphabeta/CD19-depleted stem cell transplant. The source is a male patient between 10 and 17 years old who had a stem cell transplant for acute myeloid leukemia, so the T cells may come from the graft donor.

The rearrangement links TRBV18 to TRBJ2-1; D gene unclear. The CDR3 has 15 amino acids. CDR1 is KGHSH, CDR2 LQKENI, per germline. V lost 2 bases, J lost 5 bases, and 13 bases lay in between. This CDR3 is CASSPFQRSDNEQFF. CDR3 in DNA: TGTGCCAGCTCACCATTTCAGAGGTCGGACAATGAGCAGTTCTTC.

This clonotype came up a few times. This rearrangement joins TRBV5-1 to TRBJ2-7, with TRBD1 as a possible D gene (6 bases). Germline V gene sequence: CDR1 SGHRS, CDR2 YFSETQ. Trimming removed 3 bases from V and 0 bases from J, with 13 bases in between. The CDR3 totals 15 residues. For the CDR3, the DNA is TGCGCCAGCAGCTCGGTCGGGACACCCTCCTACGAGCAGTACTTC. It codes for CASSSVGTPSYEQYF.

The chain recombines TRBV28 with TRBJ2-1; D may be TRBD2 (6 bases). This CDR3 spans 16 amino acids. Trimming pared 5 bases from V and 4 bases from J, leaving 18 bases between. From germline, CDR1 is MDHEN and CDR2 SYDVKM. The CDR3 sequence: CASSPRGVAVYNEQFF. In DNA form, the CDR3 reads TGTGCCAGCAGTCCCCGAGGGGTAGCGGTATACAATGAGCAGTTCTTC. The full variable domain, rest sourced from reference TRBV28 and TRBJ2-1, is DVKVTQSSRYLVKRTGEKVFLECVQDMDHENMFWYRQDPGLGLRLIYFSYDVKMKEKGDIPEGYSVSREKKERFSLILESASTNQTSMYLCASSPRGVAVYNEQFFGPGTRLTVL.

This clonotype was counted between two and nine times. The genes are TRBV4-2 and TRBJ2-7; 7 bases match TRBD2. Trimming at V came to 0 bases and at J to 0 bases, leaving 2 bases not matched to a gene. In germline, CDR1 is LGHNA, CDR2 YNFKEQ. There are 15 residues in the CDR3. The CDR3 sequence: CASSQERESSYEQYF. In nucleotides, the CDR3 is TGTGCCAGCAGCCAAGAGCGGGAGAGCTCCTACGAGCAGTACTTC.

The chain recombines TRBV11-2 with TRBJ2-7; 8 bases line up with TRBD1. Per the germline V gene, CDR1 is SGHAT and CDR2 is FQNNGV. The CDR3 is 14 residues long. After removal of 7 bases from V and 3 bases from J, the junction contained 8 bases not matched to a gene. CDR3 protein: CASTSDRGNYEQYF. CDR3 nucleotides: TGTGCCAGCACCTCAGACAGGGGAAACTACGAGCAGTACTTC.

The chain carries TRBV20-1 and TRBJ2-4, with 10 positions matching TRBD2. The CDR3 contains 17 residues. Germline V lookup: CDR1 DFQATT, CDR2 SNEGSKA (reference sequence). V lost 1 base and J lost 0; bases outside the gene matches: 6. CDR3 sequence: CSARVPSGSLAKNIQYF. CDR3 coding DNA: TGCAGTGCTAGAGTACCTAGCGGGAGTCTAGCCAAAAACATTCAGTACTTC.

The chain joins TRBV5-6 to TRBJ1-5; D remains unclear. CDR1 and CDR2 (germline): SGHDT, YYEEEE. The CDR3 spans 17 residues. Trimming removed 0 bases at V and 2 bases at J, with 15 bases between. CDR3 residues: CASSLGAGRMGNQPQHF. The CDR3 nucleotides read TGTGCCAGCAGCTTGGGGGCAGGAAGAATGGGCAATCAGCCCCAGCATTTT.

V and J are TRBV18 and TRBJ2-2, with D perhaps matching TRBD1 or TRBD2 (5 bases each). CDR1 KGHSH and CDR2 LQKENI come from the germline V gene. V gave up 4 bases and J gave up 4 bases, with 16 bases separating them. CDR3 size: 16 residues. CDR3 amino acids: CASSRDHQLVTGELFF. The CDR3 DNA reads as TGTGCCAGCTCACGGGACCACCAATTAGTCACCGGGGAGCTGTTTTTT.

This clonotype was seen a few times. A read error is possible here, since a much larger clone lies one base away. V usage is TRBV6-2 or TRBV6-3 and J usage is TRBJ2-1; D uncertain. V was cut by 5 bases and J by 3 bases, with 5 bases left in between. The CDR3 is made up of 12 amino acids. The germline gives CDR1 MNHEY, CDR2 SVGEGT. CDR3 amino acids: CASSGVYNEQFF. The CDR3 coding sequence is TGTGCCAGCAGTGGGGTCTACAATGAGCAGTTCTTC.

The V call is TRBV20-1, the J call TRBJ2-7; D ambiguous. V shed 2 bases and J shed 6 bases, with 11 bases lying between them. CDR3 length: 12 residues. Per germline, CDR1 DFQATT and CDR2 SNEGSKA (reference sequence). The CDR3 region has the DNA TGCAGTGCTAGACCCCGACTGGGCGAGCAGTACTTC. This codes for CSARPRLGEQYF.

The V and J genes are TRBV30 and TRBJ2-7, with D possibly TRBD1 on 5 matching bases. The germline CDR1 and CDR2 sequences are GTSNPN and SVGIG (reference sequence). The CDR3 runs 13 residues. The V end lost 0 bases, the J end lost 4 bases, and 10 bases lay between the germline ends. CDR3 in DNA: TGTGCCTGGAGTGTACGCAGGGCTTACGAGCAGTACTTC. Its protein is CAWSVRRAYEQYF.

This clonotype appeared many times. CDR3 bases: TGTGCCACCAGCAGAGACCTAGCACCAGACACCGGGGAGCTGTTTTTT. Protein: CATSRDLAPDTGELFF. The chain has TRBV15 and TRBJ2-2; tentatively, D is TRBD2 (5 bases). The germline V and J ends were trimmed by 0 bases and 3 bases, with 11 bases remaining between them. From germline, CDR1 is LNHNV and CDR2 YYDKDF (reference sequence). The CDR3 spans 16 residues.

This chain joins TRBV28 and TRBJ2-3, with unresolved D. The CDR3 spans 14 residues. Germline CDR1 MDHEN, CDR2 SYDVKM. The V gene lost 3 bases and the J gene lost 4 bases, with 11 bases spanning the gap. The CDR3 DNA sequence: TGTGCCAGCAGTTTTGGGCCCTCGGCAGATACGCAGTATTTT. It is translated as CASSFGPSADTQYF.

The genes are TRBV9 and TRBJ2-7; perhaps D is TRBD1 or TRBD2 (5 bases each). Trimming removed 3 bases at V and 2 bases at J, with 6 bases between. CDR1 is SGDLS and CDR2 is YYNGEE in the germline V gene. The CDR3 has 12 amino acids. The CDR3 DNA follows: TGTGCCAGCAGCGGGGACCCCTACGAGCAGTACTTC. This sequence encodes CASSGDPYEQYF.

The chain is built from TRBV5-1 and TRBJ2-3; no reliable D call. The V end lost 0 bases, the J end lost 1 base, and 9 bases lay between the germline ends. The CDR3 totals 15 residues. Germline-derived CDR1 and CDR2 are SGHRS and YFSETQ. The chain's CDR3 is CASSLELLGTDTQYF. In nucleotides, the CDR3 is TGCGCCAGCAGCTTGGAGTTGTTAGGCACAGATACGCAGTATTTT.

With regard to this clonotype: One base away lies a much larger clone, so this may be a sequencing read error. The CDR3 reads CASSQPGLIYKQYF. The CDR3 DNA follows: TGTGCCAGCAGTCAACCGGGACTGATATACAAGCAGTACTTC. The V and J genes are TRBV28 and TRBJ2-7, with D perhaps TRBD2 (6 bases). Trimming left V 5 bases short and J 8 bases short, with 19 bases between. The CDR3 length is 14 residues. The germline CDR1 and CDR2 sequences are MDHEN and SYDVKM.

This chain joins TRBV28 and TRBJ2-1; weak D call: TRBD2 (5 bases). CDR1 and CDR2 (germline): MDHEN, SYDVKM. V shed 7 bases and J shed 4 bases, with 17 bases lying between them. This CDR3 is 15 amino acids long. The CDR3 DNA is TGTGCCAGCAAAGTGCAGCGGTTGTTTTACAATGAGCAGTTCTTC. The encoded protein is CASKVQRLFYNEQFF.

V and J are TRBV6-2 or TRBV6-3 and TRBJ2-2; D gene ambiguous. CDR1 is MNHEY, CDR2 SVGEGT, per germline. CDR3 size: 12 residues. V dropped 5 bases and J dropped 6 bases, with 7 bases sitting between them. CDR3 coding DNA: TGTGCCAGCAGTGCCTTCCCCGGGGAGCTGTTTTTT. Translated: CASSAFPGELFF.

In its sample, this clonotype was seen a few times. The rearrangement links TRBV15 to TRBJ2-2; 7 bases are shared with TRBD1. Per the germline V gene, CDR1 is LNHNV and CDR2 is YYDKDF (reference sequence). This CDR3 has 16 amino acids. V shed 0 bases, J shed 5 bases, and the junction held 6 bases outside the gene matches. The CDR3 here is CATSRDAAGGTGELFF. In nucleotides, the CDR3 is TGTGCCACCAGCAGAGATGCGGCAGGGGGAACCGGGGAGCTGTTTTTT.

This clonotype has a handful of counts. This sequence joins TRBV5-4 and TRBJ2-5; no definite D call. Germline values: CDR1 SGHNT, CDR2 YYREEE (reference sequence). Trimming removed 5 bases from V and 1 base from J, with 9 bases in between. This CDR3 has 13 amino acids. The CDR3 region has the DNA TGTGCCAGCAGAAGGACCACCCAAGAGACCCAGTACTTC. It yields the protein CASRRTTQETQYF.

The V gene is TRBV20-1, the J gene TRBJ2-2, with D perhaps matching TRBD1 or TRBD2 (5 bases each). CDR1 is DFQATT, CDR2 SNEGSKA, per germline (reference sequence). The germline V and J ends were trimmed by 0 bases and 4 bases, with 15 bases remaining between them. CDR3 length: 16 amino acids. The CDR3 DNA follows: TGCAGTGCTAGAGATTACGGGTTGAGGGGCACCGGGGAGCTGTTTTTT. Amino acids: CSARDYGLRGTGELFF.

This clonotype was seen once. V and J are TRBV4-3 and TRBJ2-7, with D possibly matching TRBD2 (7 bases). The CDR3 length is 15 residues. CDR1 and CDR2 (germline): LGHNA, YSLEER. V was cut by 0 bases and J by 3 bases, with 12 bases left in between. Here the CDR3 DNA reads TGCGCCAGCAGCCAAGACAGGGGAGGGAGCTACGAGCAGTACTTC. As protein: CASSQDRGGSYEQYF.

This chain links TRBV29-1 with TRBJ2-1; D unresolved. Deletions cut 5 bases from V and 4 bases from J, with 9 bases between. Germline loops: CDR1 SQVTM, CDR2 ANQGSEA. CDR3 size: 12 residues. DNA of the CDR3: TGCAGCGTTAGACCGTTTTACAATGAGCAGTTCTTC. Protein: CSVRPFYNEQFF.

This clonotype came up a few times. The genes are TRBV6-2 or TRBV6-3 and TRBJ2-4; D is unclear. Trimming removed 4 bases at V and 15 bases at J, with 16 bases between. Germline-derived CDR1 and CDR2 are MNHEY and SVGEGT. This CDR3 spans 12 amino acids. The CDR3: CASSSTYRVLYF. CDR3 sequence (DNA): TGTGCCAGCAGTTCAACGTATCGGGTCCTGTACTTC.

The table lists this clonotype with a few counts. The CDR3 loop reads CATQLAGGFAYEQYF. CDR3 in DNA: TGTGCCACCCAGCTAGCGGGAGGGTTTGCCTACGAGCAGTACTTC. This rearrangement joins TRBV25-1 to TRBJ2-7, with TRBD2 matching 12 bases. J was trimmed by 2 bases and V by 10 bases; bases with no gene match: 9. The germline gives CDR1 MGHDK, CDR2 SYGVNS. This CDR3 contains 15 residues.

This clonotype has a count of ten or more. The V gene is TRBV27, the J gene TRBJ2-1; 11 nucleotides align to TRBD2. CDR3 length: 16 residues. With 4 bases clipped from V and 10 bases from J, the junction kept 12 bases outside the gene matches. Looked up from germline, CDR1 is MNHEY and CDR2 is SMNVEV (reference sequence). CDR3 nucleotide sequence: TGTGCCAGCAGTTCAATTCTAGCGGGAGGCCCTAGGGAGCAGTTCTTC. This translates into CASSSILAGGPREQFF.